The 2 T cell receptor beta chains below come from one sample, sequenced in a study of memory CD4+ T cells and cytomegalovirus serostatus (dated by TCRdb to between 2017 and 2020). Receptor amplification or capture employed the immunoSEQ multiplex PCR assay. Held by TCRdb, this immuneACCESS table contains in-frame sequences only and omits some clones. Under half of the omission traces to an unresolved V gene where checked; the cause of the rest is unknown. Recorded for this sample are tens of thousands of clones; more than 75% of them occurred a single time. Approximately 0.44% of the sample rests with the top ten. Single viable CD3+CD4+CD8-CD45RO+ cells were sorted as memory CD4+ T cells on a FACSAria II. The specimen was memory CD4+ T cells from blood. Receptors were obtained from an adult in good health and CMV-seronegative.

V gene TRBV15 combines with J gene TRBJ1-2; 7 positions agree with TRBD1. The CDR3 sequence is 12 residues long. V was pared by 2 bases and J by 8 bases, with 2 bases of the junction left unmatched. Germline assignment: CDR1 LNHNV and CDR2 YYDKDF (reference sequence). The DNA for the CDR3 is TGTGCCACCAGCAGACAGGGGGGCGGCTACACCTTC. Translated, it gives CATSRQGGGYTF. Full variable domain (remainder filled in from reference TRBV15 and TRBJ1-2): DAMVIQNPRYQVTQFGKPVTLSCSQTLNHNVMYWYQQKSSQAPKLLFHYYDKDFNNEADTPDNFQSRRPNTSFCFLDIRSPGLGDTAMYLCATSRQGGGYTFGSGTRLTVV.

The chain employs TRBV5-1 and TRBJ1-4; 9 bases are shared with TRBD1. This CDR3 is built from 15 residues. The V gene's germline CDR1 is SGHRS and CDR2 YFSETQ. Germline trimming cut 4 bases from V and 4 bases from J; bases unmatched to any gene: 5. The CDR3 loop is CASSPQGANNEKLFF. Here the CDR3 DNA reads TGCGCCAGCAGCCCACAGGGGGCGAATAATGAAAAACTGTTTTTT.